This note documents a single T cell receptor (beta chain) sequence. Under the authors' procedure: The assay estimated nucleated cells by amplifying reference gene primers. This table comes from immunoSEQ multiplex PCR, and its TCRdb copy is limited to in-frame clones, with some not included. V and J calls and clone size are as listed in that table; D and trimming were resolved from the DNA. The data contain 150,000 to 180,000 clones, about three quarters of them singletons. These data are taken from a study of blood T cell repertoires in COVID-19. Study-wide background: Some COVID-19 samples were acute and others convalescent; all came from the United States, Italy and Spain. T cells, B-cell-depleted T cells, or PBMCs supplied cDNA or gDNA.

Germline CDR1 reads MNHEY; CDR2 reads SMNVEV (reference sequence). This CDR3 region has 17 residues. V was clipped by 5 bases and J by 3 bases, with 23 bases between them. This clonotype was obtained from a man older than 75 with acute or convalescent COVID-19. The sequencing input was peripheral blood. The rearrangement links TRBV27 to TRBJ2-7; a weak D match, TRBD2 (5 bases). CDR3 sequence: CASSPIFGSDVLYEQYF. Written as DNA, the CDR3 is TGTGCCAGCAGTCCGATCTTTGGGAGCGACGTACTCTACGAGCAGTACTTC.